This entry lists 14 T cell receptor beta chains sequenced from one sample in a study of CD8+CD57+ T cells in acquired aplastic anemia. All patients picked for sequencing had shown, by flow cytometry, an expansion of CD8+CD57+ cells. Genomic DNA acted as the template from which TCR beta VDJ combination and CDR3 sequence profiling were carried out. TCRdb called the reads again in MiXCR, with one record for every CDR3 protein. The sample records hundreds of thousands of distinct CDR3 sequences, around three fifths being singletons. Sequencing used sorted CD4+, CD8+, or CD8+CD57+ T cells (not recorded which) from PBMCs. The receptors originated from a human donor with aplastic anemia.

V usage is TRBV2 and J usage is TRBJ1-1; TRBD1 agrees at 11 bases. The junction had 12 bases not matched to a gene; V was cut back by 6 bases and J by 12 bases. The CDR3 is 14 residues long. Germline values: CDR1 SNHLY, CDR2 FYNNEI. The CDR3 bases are TGTGCCAGCAGCTTAGACGGGGACAGGGGGAGGACTTTCTTT. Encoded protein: CASSLDGDRGRTFF.

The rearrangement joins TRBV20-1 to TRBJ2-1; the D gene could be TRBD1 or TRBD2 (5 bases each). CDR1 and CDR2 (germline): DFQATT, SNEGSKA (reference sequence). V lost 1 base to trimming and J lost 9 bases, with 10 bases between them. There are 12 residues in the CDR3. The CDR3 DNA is TGCAGTGCTAGAGGGGGGTGGGTTGAGCAGTTCTTC. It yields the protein CSARGGWVEQFF.

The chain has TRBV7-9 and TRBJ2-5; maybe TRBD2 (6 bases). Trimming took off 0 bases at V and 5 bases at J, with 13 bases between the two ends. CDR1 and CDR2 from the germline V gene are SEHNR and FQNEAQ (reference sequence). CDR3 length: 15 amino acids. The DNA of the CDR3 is TGTGCCAGCAGCTTAGCGTGGGGAGGCGATGAGACCCAGTACTTC. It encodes CASSLAWGGDETQYF.

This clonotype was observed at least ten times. The DNA of the CDR3 is TGTGCCAGCAGCTTAACTAACAGGGTAACCAACTATGGCTACACCTTC. It is translated as CASSLTNRVTNYGYTF. The chain links TRBV7-2 to TRBJ1-2, with D tentatively TRBD1 (6 bases). Trimming cost V 2 bases and J 2 bases, with 15 bases left between them. Germline V gives CDR1 SGHTA, CDR2 FQGNSA. The CDR3 loop spans 16 amino acids.

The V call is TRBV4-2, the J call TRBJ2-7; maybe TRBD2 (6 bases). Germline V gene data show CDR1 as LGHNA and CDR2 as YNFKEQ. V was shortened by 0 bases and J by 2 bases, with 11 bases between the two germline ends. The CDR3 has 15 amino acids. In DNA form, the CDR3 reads TGTGCCAGCAGCCAAGAACTGGACTACCCCTACGAGCAGTACTTC. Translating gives CASSQELDYPYEQYF.

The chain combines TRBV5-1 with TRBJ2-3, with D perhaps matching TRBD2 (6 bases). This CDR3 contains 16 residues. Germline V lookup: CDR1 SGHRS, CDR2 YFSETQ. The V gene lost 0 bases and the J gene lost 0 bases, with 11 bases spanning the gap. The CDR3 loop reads CASSLVGGTSTDTQYF. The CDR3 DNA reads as TGCGCCAGCAGCTTGGTTGGCGGGACTAGCACAGATACGCAGTATTTT.

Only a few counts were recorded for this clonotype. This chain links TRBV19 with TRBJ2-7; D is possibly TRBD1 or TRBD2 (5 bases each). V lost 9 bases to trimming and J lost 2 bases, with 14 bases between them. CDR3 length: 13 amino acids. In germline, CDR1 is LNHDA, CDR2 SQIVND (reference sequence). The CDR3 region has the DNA TGTGCCAGCAGCCCAGGGACGACCTACGAGCAGTACTTC. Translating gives CASSPGTTYEQYF.

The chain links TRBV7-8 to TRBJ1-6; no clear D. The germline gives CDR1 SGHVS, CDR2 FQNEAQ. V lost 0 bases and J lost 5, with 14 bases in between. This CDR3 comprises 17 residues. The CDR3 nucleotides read TGTGCCAGCAGCTTAGCGTGGGCAGTCCCTAATAATTCACCCCTCCACTTT. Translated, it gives CASSLAWAVPNNSPLHF.

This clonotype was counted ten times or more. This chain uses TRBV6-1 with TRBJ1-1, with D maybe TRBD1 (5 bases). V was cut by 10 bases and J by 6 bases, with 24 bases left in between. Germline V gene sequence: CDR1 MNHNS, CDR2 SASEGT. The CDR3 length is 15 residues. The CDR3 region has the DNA TGTGCCATCAAAAAACGAGGGGCCTCGGGACCTGAAGCTTTCTTT. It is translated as CAIKKRGASGPEAFF.

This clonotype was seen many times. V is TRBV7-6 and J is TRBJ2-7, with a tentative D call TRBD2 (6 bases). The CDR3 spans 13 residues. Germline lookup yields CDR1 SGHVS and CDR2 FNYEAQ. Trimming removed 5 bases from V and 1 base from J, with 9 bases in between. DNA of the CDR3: TGTGCCAGCAGCCGTAGCGGTTCCTACGAGCAGTACTTC. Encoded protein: CASSRSGSYEQYF.

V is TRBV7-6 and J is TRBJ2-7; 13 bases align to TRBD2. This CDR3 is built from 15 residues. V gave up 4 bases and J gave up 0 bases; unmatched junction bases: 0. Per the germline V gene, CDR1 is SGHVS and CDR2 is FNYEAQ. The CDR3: CASSWTSGSSYEQYF. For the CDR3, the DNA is TGTGCCAGCAGCTGGACTAGCGGGAGCTCCTACGAGCAGTACTTC.

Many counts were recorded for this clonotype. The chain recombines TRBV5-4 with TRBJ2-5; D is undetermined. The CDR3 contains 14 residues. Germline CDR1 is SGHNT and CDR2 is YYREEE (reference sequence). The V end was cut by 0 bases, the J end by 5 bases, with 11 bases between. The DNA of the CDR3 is TGTGCCAGCAGCTTGGCCGGGTGGAAGGAGACCCAGTACTTC. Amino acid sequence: CASSLAGWKETQYF.

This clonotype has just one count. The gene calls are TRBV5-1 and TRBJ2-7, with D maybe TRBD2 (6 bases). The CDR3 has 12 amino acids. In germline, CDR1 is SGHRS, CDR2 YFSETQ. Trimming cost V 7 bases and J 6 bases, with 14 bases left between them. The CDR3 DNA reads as TGCGCCAGCGGGACTGCCGGGGTCGAGCAGTACTTC. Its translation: CASGTAGVEQYF.

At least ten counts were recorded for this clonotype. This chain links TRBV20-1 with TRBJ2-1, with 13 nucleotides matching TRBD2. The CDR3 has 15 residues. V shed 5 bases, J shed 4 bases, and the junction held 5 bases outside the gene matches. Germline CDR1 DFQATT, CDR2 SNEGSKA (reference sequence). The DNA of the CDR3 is TGCAGTGCTCCACGGACTAGCGGGAGTTACAATGAGCAGTTCTTC. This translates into CSAPRTSGSYNEQFF.